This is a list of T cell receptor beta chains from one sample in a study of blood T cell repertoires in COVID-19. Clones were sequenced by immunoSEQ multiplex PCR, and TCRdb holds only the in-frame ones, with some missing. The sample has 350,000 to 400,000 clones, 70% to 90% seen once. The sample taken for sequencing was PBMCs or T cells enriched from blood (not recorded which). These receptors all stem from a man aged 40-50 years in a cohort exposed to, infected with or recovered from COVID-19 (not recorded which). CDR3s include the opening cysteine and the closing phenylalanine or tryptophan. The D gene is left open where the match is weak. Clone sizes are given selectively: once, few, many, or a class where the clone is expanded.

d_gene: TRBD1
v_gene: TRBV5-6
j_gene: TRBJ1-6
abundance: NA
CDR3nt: TGTGCCAGCAGCTTCCGACAGGGGAGGGGTAATTCACCCCTCCACTTT
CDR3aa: CASSFRQGRGNSPLHF

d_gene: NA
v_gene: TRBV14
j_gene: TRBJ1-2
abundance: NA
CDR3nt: TGTGCCAGCAGCCCGACATGGGGCTACACCTTC
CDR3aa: CASSPTWGYTF

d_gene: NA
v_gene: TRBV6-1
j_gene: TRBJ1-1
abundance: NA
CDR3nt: TGTGCCAGCAGTGATGGACTTAACACTGAAGCTTTCTTT
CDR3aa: CASSDGLNTEAFF

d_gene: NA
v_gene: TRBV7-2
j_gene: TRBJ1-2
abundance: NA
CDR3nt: TGTGCCAGCAGCTTAGTTTGGGCCGATGGCTACACCTTC
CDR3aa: CASSLVWADGYTF

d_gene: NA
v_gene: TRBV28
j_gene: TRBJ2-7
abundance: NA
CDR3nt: TGTGCCAGCAGTTCCAGGCCTGTGGATTCCTACGAGCAGTACTTC
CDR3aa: CASSSRPVDSYEQYF

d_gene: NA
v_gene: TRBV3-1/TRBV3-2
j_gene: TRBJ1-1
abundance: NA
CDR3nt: TGTGCCAGCAGCCGATACAGGGTTCCCCTTAACACTGAAGCTTTCTTT
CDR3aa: CASSRYRVPLNTEAFF

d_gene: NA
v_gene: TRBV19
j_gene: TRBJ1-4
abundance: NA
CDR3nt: TGTGCCAGTAGTCTAAACCTAGGCAAGGCGAGGAAGGAAAAACTGTTTTTT
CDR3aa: CASSLNLGKARKEKLFF

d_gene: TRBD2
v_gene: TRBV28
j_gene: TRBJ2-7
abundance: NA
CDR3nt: TGTGCCAGCAGCCCCGGGACTAGCGGGACTTACGAGCAGTACTTC
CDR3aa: CASSPGTSGTYEQYF

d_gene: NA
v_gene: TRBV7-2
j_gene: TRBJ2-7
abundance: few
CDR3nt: TGTGCCAGCAGCTTGGTCAGGGTCGACGAGCAGTACTTC
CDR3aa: CASSLVRVDEQYF

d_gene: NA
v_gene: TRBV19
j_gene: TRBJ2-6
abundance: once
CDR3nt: TGTGCCAGTATCTCGACAGACTCCTCTGGGGCCAACGTCCTGACTTTC
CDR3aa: CASISTDSSGANVLTF

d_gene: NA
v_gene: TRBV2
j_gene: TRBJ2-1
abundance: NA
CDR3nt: TGTGCCAGCAGACCCGACCCTAGCGATGAGCAGTTCTTC
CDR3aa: CASRPDPSDEQFF

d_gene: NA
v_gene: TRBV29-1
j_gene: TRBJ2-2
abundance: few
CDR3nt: TGCAGCGTCAAGAAGACAGTGAACACCGGGGAGCTGTTTTTT
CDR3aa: CSVKKTVNTGELFF

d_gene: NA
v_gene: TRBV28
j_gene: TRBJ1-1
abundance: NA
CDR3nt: TGTGCCAGCAGTCCCCACAAGAACACTGAAGCTTTCTTT
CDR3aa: CASSPHKNTEAFF

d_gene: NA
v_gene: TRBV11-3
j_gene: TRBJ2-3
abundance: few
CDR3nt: TGTGCCAGCAGCCCGGGACTTTCCGTAACAGATACGCAGTATTTT
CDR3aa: CASSPGLSVTDTQYF

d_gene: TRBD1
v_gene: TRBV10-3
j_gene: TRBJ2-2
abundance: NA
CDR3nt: TGTGCCATCAGCAGGGGACAGTCGAACACCGGGGAGCTGTTTTTT
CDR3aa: CAISRGQSNTGELFF

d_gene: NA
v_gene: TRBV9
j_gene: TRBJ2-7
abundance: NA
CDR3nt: TGTGCCAGCAGCGGCAGGGTAGGCGGCGAGCAGTACTTC
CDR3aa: CASSGRVGGEQYF

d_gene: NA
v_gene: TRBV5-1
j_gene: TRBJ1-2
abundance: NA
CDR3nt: TGCGCCAGCAGCCCAGTTTCGGGATATGGCTACACCTTC
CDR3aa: CASSPVSGYGYTF

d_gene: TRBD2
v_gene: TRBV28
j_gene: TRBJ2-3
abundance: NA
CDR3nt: TGTGCCAGCTATCTGGGCGGGAGTCCAGATACGCAGTATTTT
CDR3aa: CASYLGGSPDTQYF

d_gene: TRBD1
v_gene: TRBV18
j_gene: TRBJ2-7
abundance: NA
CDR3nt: TGTGCCAGCTCACCACGGACTGGACAGGGCGCCTACGAGCAGTACTTC
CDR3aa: CASSPRTGQGAYEQYF

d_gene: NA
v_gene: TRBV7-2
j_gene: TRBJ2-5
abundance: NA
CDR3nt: TGTGCCAGCAGCTTAGGGTCCGGGAATCAAGAGACCCAGTACTTC
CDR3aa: CASSLGSGNQETQYF

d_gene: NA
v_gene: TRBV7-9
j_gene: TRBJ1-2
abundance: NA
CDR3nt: TGTGCCAGCAGCCCCAGGGCCTACTATGGCTACACCTTC
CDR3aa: CASSPRAYYGYTF

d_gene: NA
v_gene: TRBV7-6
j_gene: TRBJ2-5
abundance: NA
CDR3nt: TGTGCCAGCAGCTTACAGTCTCAAGAGACCCAGTACTTC
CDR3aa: CASSLQSQETQYF